This T cell receptor beta chain was documented in a study of OX40 agonist ivuxolimab in advanced cancers. Study in general: Dose-escalation cases comprised hepatocellular carcinoma, melanoma, renal cell or head and neck cancer.

Germline CDR1 reads SGHRS; CDR2 reads YFSETQ. Deletions cut 4 bases from V and 3 bases from J, with 10 bases between. The length of the CDR3 is 14 residues. Sequenced by immunoSEQ multiplex PCR; TCRdb stores in-frame clones only, minus some. The table records tens of thousands of clones, about 92% of them present only once. V is TRBV5-1 and J is TRBJ1-4, with D tentatively TRBD1 (6 bases). The starting material was CD4+ or CD8+ T cells sorted from blood, obtained in a trial of the OX40 agonist ivuxolimab. The source is an adult with an advanced solid tumor such as melanoma, head and neck, liver or kidney cancer. As DNA, the CDR3 is TGCGCCAGCAGCGGGGGGGCGTCTAATGAAAAACTGTTTTTT. This codes for CASSGGASNEKLFF.